A single sample gave rise to the 13 T cell receptor beta chains below, sequenced in a study of shared clonotypes between healthy human individuals. The table came from immunoSEQ multiplex PCR; TCRdb's copy has only in-frame clones and leaves some out. The sample contains some 2 million clones, approximately 94% of which appear only once. CD45RO-negative, CCR7-positively selected cells formed the naive CD8 fraction, excluding terminally differentiated effector memory CD45RA+ cells. The sample comprised naive CD8+ T cells sorted from blood. These receptors were taken from a man aged 18 to 30 in good health.

This clone has only a few counts. V usage is TRBV9 and J usage is TRBJ1-1, with D unclear. The V gene's germline CDR1 is SGDLS and CDR2 YYNGEE. The CDR3 is made up of 14 amino acids. Trimming pared 2 bases from V and 0 bases from J, leaving 8 bases between. The CDR3, as DNA: TGTGCCAGCAGCGTCCACAGCATGAACACTGAAGCTTTCTTT. The encoded protein is CASSVHSMNTEAFF.

The CDR3 DNA follows: TGTGCCAGCAGCTTTAGGACTAGCGTGACCGGGGAGCTGTTTTTT. Its protein is CASSFRTSVTGELFF. This chain uses TRBV7-8 with TRBJ2-2; TRBD2 agrees at 9 bases. The V gene end was trimmed by 3 bases and the J gene end by 5 bases; junction bases not matched to a gene: 4. CDR1 SGHVS and CDR2 FQNEAQ come from the germline V gene. The CDR3 is 15 amino acids. Variable domain in full (rest from reference TRBV7-8 and TRBJ2-2): GAGVSQSPRYKVAKRGQDVALRCDPISGHVSLFWYQQALGQGPEFLTYFQNEAQLDKSGLPSDRFFAERPEGSVSTLKIQRTQQEDSAVYLCASSFRTSVTGELFFGEGSRLTVL.

This chain connects TRBV6-1 to TRBJ2-1; D might be TRBD1 or TRBD2, each matching 5 bases. Trimming cost V 5 bases and J 9 bases, with 14 bases left between them. Germline lookup yields CDR1 MNHNS and CDR2 SASEGT. The CDR3 contains 13 residues. CDR3 sequence (DNA): TGTGCCAGCAGTCTACAGGTGGGGACTGAGCAGTTCTTC. Translated: CASSLQVGTEQFF.

As concerns this clone: Other DNA sequences within the sample encode an identical CDR3. The J gene is TRBJ2-2, the V gene TRBV27; tentatively, D is TRBD1 (5 bases). The CDR3 length is 14 residues. V was pared by 3 bases and J by 1 base, with 6 bases between. Germline V gives CDR1 MNHEY, CDR2 SMNVEV (reference sequence). DNA for the CDR3: TGTGCCAGCAGTTTTACAGGGAACACCGGGGAGCTGTTTTTT. Its protein product is CASSFTGNTGELFF.

Only one count was recorded for this clone. V is TRBV27 and J is TRBJ2-7, with 7 bases aligning to TRBD2. The CDR3 has 16 amino acids. V dropped 7 bases and J dropped 2; count of bases not matched to a gene: 14. Germline CDR1 MNHEY, CDR2 SMNVEV (reference sequence). CDR3 region: CASTPSGGPLPYEQYF. The CDR3, as DNA: TGTGCCAGCACCCCTTCGGGAGGCCCCCTTCCCTACGAGCAGTACTTC.

The V call is TRBV5-6, the J call TRBJ2-1, with TRBD1 as a possible D gene (5 bases). This CDR3 contains 15 residues. The germline V gene encodes CDR1 SGHDT and CDR2 YYEEEE. The ends were cut back, 5 bases at V and 4 bases at J, with 16 bases in the middle. CDR3 DNA: TGTGCCAGCAGGGGGCGGTCCCCTGGGTACAATGAGCAGTTCTTC. Its translation is CASRGRSPGYNEQFF.

This clone was recorded once. V gene TRBV7-9 combines with J gene TRBJ2-3; D could derive from TRBD1 or TRBD2 (6 bases each). Trimming took 5 bases from V and 0 from J, leaving 18 bases between them. There are 17 residues in the CDR3. The germline V gene encodes CDR1 SEHNR and CDR2 FQNEAQ (reference sequence). The chain's CDR3 is CASSDRYGGRSTDTQYF. The CDR3 nucleotides read TGTGCCAGCAGCGACCGATATGGGGGGCGAAGCACAGATACGCAGTATTTT. The full variable domain, completed using reference TRBV7-9 and TRBJ2-3, is DTGVSQNPRHKITKRGQNVTFRCDPISEHNRLYWYRQTLGQGPEFLTYFQNEAQLEKSRLLSDRFSAERPKGSFSTLEIQRTEQGDSAMYLCASSDRYGGRSTDTQYFGPGTRLTVL.

The chain links TRBV9 to TRBJ1-6; D gene uncertain. Germline CDR1 reads SGDLS; CDR2 reads YYNGEE. Trimming left V 2 bases short and J 9 bases short, with 9 bases between. The CDR3 totals 13 residues. The CDR3: CASSVGFGSPLHF. The CDR3 region has the DNA TGTGCCAGCAGCGTGGGGTTTGGTTCACCCCTCCACTTT.

The V gene is TRBV27, the J gene TRBJ2-7; 10 nucleotides agree with TRBD2. The junction had 4 bases not matched to a gene; V was cut back by 3 bases and J by 5 bases. In germline, CDR1 is MNHEY, CDR2 SMNVEV (reference sequence). The CDR3 loop spans 14 amino acids. The CDR3 reads CASSFSGRRNEQYF. Written as DNA, the CDR3 is TGTGCCAGCAGTTTTAGCGGGAGGCGCAACGAGCAGTACTTC.

V is TRBV5-4 and J is TRBJ2-7, with 11 positions matching TRBD1. This CDR3 is 14 amino acids long. Germline CDR1 SGHNT, CDR2 YYREEE (reference sequence). V lost 4 bases to trimming and J lost 6 bases; unmatched junction nucleotides: 6. The CDR3, as DNA: TGTGCCAGCAGCAGCGGACAGGGGGCTCTCGAGCAGTACTTC. Translated: CASSSGQGALEQYF. Drawing the rest from reference TRBV5-4 and TRBJ2-7, the complete variable domain is ETGVTQSPTHLIKTRGQQVTLRCSSQSGHNTVSWYQQALGQGPQFIFQYYREEENGRGNFPPRFSGLQFPNYSSELNVNALELDDSALYLCASSSGQGALEQYFGPGTRLTVT.

The chain uses TRBV5-1 and TRBJ1-1; D is unclear. There are 15 residues in the CDR3. The germline V and J ends were trimmed by 1 base and 0 bases, with 10 bases remaining between them. Germline V gene sequence: CDR1 SGHRS, CDR2 YFSETQ. The CDR3 bases are TGCGCCAGCAGCTTGTCAGCCCCCATGAACACTGAAGCTTTCTTT. It is translated as CASSLSAPMNTEAFF.

The CDR3 sequence is CASSPWTGEKLFF. The CDR3, as DNA: TGTGCCAGCAGTCCCTGGACGGGTGAAAAACTGTTTTTT. This sequence joins TRBV27 and TRBJ1-4, with D uncertain. This CDR3 has 13 residues. The germline CDR1 and CDR2 sequences are MNHEY and SMNVEV (reference sequence). Trimming left V 5 bases short and J 7 bases short, with 11 bases between.

This sequence joins TRBV19 and TRBJ1-6, with unresolved D. CDR1 is LNHDA and CDR2 is SQIVND in the germline V gene (reference sequence). This CDR3 region has 16 residues. V shed 6 bases and J shed 11 bases, with 23 bases lying between them. CDR3 nucleotide sequence: TGTGCCAGTAGCACCATCCACGGGCCCCGAATGCCACCCCTCCACTTT. As protein: CASSTIHGPRMPPLHF.